This T cell receptor beta chain was recorded in a study of T cell responses to AZD1222 COVID-19 vaccine. V was pared by 3 bases and J by 4 bases, with 16 bases between. The CDR3 covers 15 residues. CDR1 and CDR2 (germline): SGHAT, FQNNGV. In regard to this clone: Antigen: not known.

General study findings and limits: Only six AZD1222 recipients tested seropositive at baseline. Clonal diversity was possibly underestimated, and white British individuals and females predominated among donors.

Repertoires were generated with immunoSEQ multiplex PCR, while TCRdb's copy carries only in-frame clones and drops some. The sample has 120,000 to 150,000 clones; around nine tenths are singletons. The chain joins TRBV11-2 to TRBJ2-7; a possible D gene is TRBD2 (5 bases). The input for sequencing was peripheral blood, taken on day 0 of MenACWY control vaccination. This TCR came from an adult in good health. CDR3 in amino acids: CASSFYGSDLYEQYF. For the CDR3, the DNA is TGTGCCAGCAGCTTTTATGGTAGCGACTTATACGAGCAGTACTTC.